The 9 T cell receptor beta chains in this list originate from one sample, sequenced in a study of blood T cell repertoires in COVID-19. Assay: immunoSEQ multiplex PCR; the TCRdb copy retains only in-frame clones and omits some. The repertoire holds fewer than 55,000 clones, with roughly 82% as singletons. Sequenced: peripheral blood. These receptors came from a woman aged 55 to 70 with acute or convalescent COVID-19.

The V and J genes are TRBV5-1 and TRBJ1-1; perhaps TRBD1 as D (6 bases). V lost 0 bases and J 1 base, leaving 16 bases between the germline ends. In germline, CDR1 is SGHRS, CDR2 YFSETQ. The CDR3 sequence is 17 residues long. This chain's CDR3 is CASSLDGGAQWNTEAFF. The CDR3 DNA reads TGCGCCAGCAGCTTGGATGGGGGGGCCCAGTGGAACACTGAAGCTTTCTTT.

The rearrangement uses TRBV28 and TRBJ1-1, with 9 positions matching TRBD1. The trim removed 6 bases at V and 10 bases at J, leaving 6 bases unmatched. The CDR3 contains 12 residues. Germline V gene sequence: CDR1 MDHEN, CDR2 SYDVKM. In DNA, the CDR3 is TGTGCCAGCAGCACCCAACAGGGGGCAGCTTTCTTT. Protein product: CASSTQQGAAFF.

The J gene is TRBJ1-2, the V gene TRBV24-1; TRBD1 aligns across 10 bases. The CDR3 loop spans 17 amino acids. V was clipped by 2 bases and J by 4 bases; unmatched bases: 9. Germline V gene lookup returns CDR1 KGHDR and CDR2 SFDVKD. As DNA, the CDR3 is TGTGCCACCAGTGATTCGGGGACAGGGGACAATCTCTATGGCTACACCTTC. It specifies CATSDSGTGDNLYGYTF.

The genes are TRBV28 and TRBJ1-1; D perhaps matches TRBD1 (6 bases). From germline, CDR1 is MDHEN and CDR2 SYDVKM. Trimming took off 2 bases at V and 3 bases at J, with 13 bases between the two ends. This CDR3 has 15 residues. The CDR3 here is CASSLTGGQDTEAFF. CDR3 nucleotides: TGTGCCAGCAGTTTAACCGGGGGGCAGGACACTGAAGCTTTCTTT.

The rearrangement joins TRBV6-2 or TRBV6-3 to TRBJ1-2, with D hard to call. CDR3 length equals 15 residues. The germline V and J ends were trimmed by 3 bases and 4 bases, with 15 bases remaining between them. CDR1 and CDR2 (germline): MNHEY, SVGEGT. DNA of the CDR3: TGTGCCAGCAGTTATGGTGCGCCTCCGGGCTATGGCTACACCTTC. The encoded protein is CASSYGAPPGYGYTF.

The chain combines TRBV3-1 (or the pseudogene TRBV3-2) with TRBJ2-5, with a weak D call TRBD2 (6 bases). V shed 11 bases and J shed 5 bases, with 18 bases lying between them. The CDR3 totals 13 residues. In germline, CDR1 is LGHDT, CDR2 YNNKEL (reference sequence). This CDR3 is CAAGRGWGETQYF. The CDR3 DNA reads as TGTGCCGCGGGAAGGGGCTGGGGGGAGACCCAGTACTTC.

The CDR3 DNA sequence: TGCGCCAGCGCAAGAGCATTGGGACAGAGCAATCAGCCCCAGCATTTT. This translates into CASARALGQSNQPQHF. The genes are TRBV4-1 and TRBJ1-5; 7 bases match TRBD1. Per germline, CDR1 MGHRA and CDR2 YSYEKL. V shed 8 bases and J 1 base; nucleotides not matched to a gene: 11. The CDR3 covers 16 residues.

The chain is built from TRBV5-6 and TRBJ2-7; a possible D gene is TRBD2 (5 bases). The CDR3 runs 13 residues. Trimming removed 10 bases at V and 0 bases at J, with 14 bases between. Germline V lookup: CDR1 SGHDT, CDR2 YYEEEE. The CDR3 region has the DNA TGTGCCTCTACCCGGGGTAACTCCTACGAGCAGTACTTC. Protein: CASTRGNSYEQYF.

This clone was recorded only once. V usage is TRBV4-2 and J usage is TRBJ1-6; D is perhaps TRBD1 (6 bases). There are 14 residues in the CDR3. Germline V CDR1 and CDR2: LGHNA, YNFKEQ. V lost 4 bases to trimming and J lost 19 bases, with 23 bases between them. For the CDR3, the DNA is TGTGCCAGCAGCCCGACCGGCGAACAGGGTCGAATGCACTTT. This codes for CASSPTGEQGRMHF.